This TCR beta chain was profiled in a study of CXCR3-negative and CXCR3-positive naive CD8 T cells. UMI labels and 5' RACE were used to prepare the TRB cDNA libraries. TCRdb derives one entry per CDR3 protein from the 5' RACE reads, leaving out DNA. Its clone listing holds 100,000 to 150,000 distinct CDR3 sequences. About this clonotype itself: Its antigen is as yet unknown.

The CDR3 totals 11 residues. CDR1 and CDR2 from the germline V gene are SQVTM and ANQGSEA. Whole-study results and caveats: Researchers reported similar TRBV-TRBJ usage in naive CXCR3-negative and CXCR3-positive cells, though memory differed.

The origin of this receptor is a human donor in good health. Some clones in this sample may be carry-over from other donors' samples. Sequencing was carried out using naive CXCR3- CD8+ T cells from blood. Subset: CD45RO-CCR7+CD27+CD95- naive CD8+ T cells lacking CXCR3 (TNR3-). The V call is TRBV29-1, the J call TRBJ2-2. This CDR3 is CSVFISGELFF.